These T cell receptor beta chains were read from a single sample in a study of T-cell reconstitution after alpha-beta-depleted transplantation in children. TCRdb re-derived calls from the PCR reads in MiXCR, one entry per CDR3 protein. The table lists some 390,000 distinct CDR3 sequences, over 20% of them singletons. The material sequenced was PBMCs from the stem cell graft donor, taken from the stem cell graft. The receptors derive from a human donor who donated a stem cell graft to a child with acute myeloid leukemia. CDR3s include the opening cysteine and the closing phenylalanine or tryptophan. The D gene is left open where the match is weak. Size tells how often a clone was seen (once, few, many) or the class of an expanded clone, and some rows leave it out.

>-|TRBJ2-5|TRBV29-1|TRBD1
TGCAGCGTGGAACCGGGACAGGGATTGGAGACCCAGTACTTC
CSVEPGQGLETQYF
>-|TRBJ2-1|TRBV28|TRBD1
TGTGCCAGCAGAGACAGATCAGGACAGGGGATCAGGCGTTCTCGCTACAATGAGCAGTTCTTC
CASRDRSGQGIRRSRYNEQFF
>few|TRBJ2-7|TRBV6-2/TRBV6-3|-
TGTGCCAGCAGTTACTCCACAGTGCTGCAGGAAGGCGAGCAGTACTTC
CASSYSTVLQEGEQYF
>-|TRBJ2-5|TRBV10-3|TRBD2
TGTGCCATCAGAACTACTAGCGGGAGGACGGAGACCCAGTACTTC
CAIRTTSGRTETQYF
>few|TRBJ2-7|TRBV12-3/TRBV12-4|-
TGTGCCAGCAGTTTTCGCGGGACGGCCTACGAGCAGTACTTC
CASSFRGTAYEQYF
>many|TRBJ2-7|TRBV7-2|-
TGTGCCAGCAGTCAAAGCTCCTACGAGCAGTACTTC
CASSQSSYEQYF
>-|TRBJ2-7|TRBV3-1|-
TGTGCCAGCAGCCAAGATAAGCTGGGCACCTACGAGCAGTACTTC
CASSQDKLGTYEQYF
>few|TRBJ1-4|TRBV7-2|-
TGTGCCAGCAGCTTACAGGCAACTAATGAAAAACTGTTTTTT
CASSLQATNEKLFF
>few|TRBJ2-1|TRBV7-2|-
TGTGCCAGCAGCCTAGTACCTAGGAGCTCCTACAATGAGCAGTTCTTC
CASSLVPRSSYNEQFF
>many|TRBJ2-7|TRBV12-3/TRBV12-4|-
TGTGCCAGCAGTTTGGAGGCGAGGGCCTACGAGCAGTACTTC
CASSLEARAYEQYF
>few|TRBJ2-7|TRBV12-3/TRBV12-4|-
TGTGCCAGTACAAGCAGGGGGGCTAGCTACGAGCAGTACTTC
CASTSRGASYEQYF
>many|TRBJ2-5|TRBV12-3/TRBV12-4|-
TGTGCCAGCAATTACAAGAGGGGGTACCAAGAGACCCAGTACTTC
CASNYKRGYQETQYF
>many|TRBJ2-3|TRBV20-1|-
TGCAGTGCTAGTGCTAGCGGCACAGATACGCAGTATTTT
CSASASGTDTQYF
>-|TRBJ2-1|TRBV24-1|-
TGTGCCACCAGTGGATTAGGCGGAGACCTCTACAATGAGCAGTTCTTC
CATSGLGGDLYNEQFF
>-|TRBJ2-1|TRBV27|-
TGTGCCAGCAGTCCCGCTCCGGGAAACAATGAGCAGTTCTTC
CASSPAPGNNEQFF
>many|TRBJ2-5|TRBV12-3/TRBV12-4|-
TGTGCCAGCAGTTTAGGGACCGACCAAGAGACCCAGTACTTC
CASSLGTDQETQYF
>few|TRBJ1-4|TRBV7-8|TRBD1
TGTGCCAGCAGCCCGAGACAGGGGCGGAATGAAAAACTGTTTTTT
CASSPRQGRNEKLFF
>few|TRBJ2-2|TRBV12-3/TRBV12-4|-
TGTGCCAGCAGCCTCGGGGCCCGCCGGGAGCTGTTTTTT
CASSLGARRELFF
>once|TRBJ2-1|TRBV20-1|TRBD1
TGCAGTGCTAGAGGGACCCGACAGGGCAATGAGCAGTTCTTC
CSARGTRQGNEQFF
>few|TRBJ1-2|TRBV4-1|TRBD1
TGCGCCAGCAAGGGGGGGACAGGGAGGTCTAACTATGGCTACACCTTC
CASKGGTGRSNYGYTF
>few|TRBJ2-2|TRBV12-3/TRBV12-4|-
TGTGCCAGCAGTCCAGCGAACACAATCACAGGGAGGGCGAACACCGGGGAGCTGTTTTTT
CASSPANTITGRANTGELFF
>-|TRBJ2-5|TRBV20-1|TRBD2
TGCAGTGCTAGGGGACTAGCGGGACGAGAGACCCAGTACTTC
CSARGLAGRETQYF
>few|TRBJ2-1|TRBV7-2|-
TGTGCCAGCAGCTTAGTAGGCGGCGGGAACAATGAGCAGTTCTTC
CASSLVGGGNNEQFF
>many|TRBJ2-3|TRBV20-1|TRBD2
TGCAGTGTGGAGGCTAGCGGGAGGGAAAGAGGGCAGTATTTT
CSVEASGRERGQYF
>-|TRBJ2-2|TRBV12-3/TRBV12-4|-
TGTGCCAGCAGTTTAAGGATAGCTACGAACACCGGGGAGCTGTTTTTT
CASSLRIATNTGELFF
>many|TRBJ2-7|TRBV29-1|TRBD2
TGCAGCGTTGTAGCGGGAGTCGCATCCTACGAGCAGTACTTC
CSVVAGVASYEQYF
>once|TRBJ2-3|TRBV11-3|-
TGTGCCAGCAGCACCAGGGACGGCGGAGATACGCAGTATTTT
CASSTRDGGDTQYF
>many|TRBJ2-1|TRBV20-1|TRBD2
TGCAGTGCTAGGGGACTAGGGTTGGGGGATGAGCAGTTCTTC
CSARGLGLGDEQFF
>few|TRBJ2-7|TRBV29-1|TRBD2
TGCAGCGTGCGGACTAGCGGGGAATCCTACGAGCAGTACTTC
CSVRTSGESYEQYF
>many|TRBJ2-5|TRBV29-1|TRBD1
TGCAGCGTTGAAGAAGATTCGGGACAGGGAGTTGAGACCCAGTACTTC
CSVEEDSGQGVETQYF
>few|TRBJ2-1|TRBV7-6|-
TGTGCCAGCAGCTTAGTGCGAGGGCCGAGCAATGAGCAGTTCTTC
CASSLVRGPSNEQFF
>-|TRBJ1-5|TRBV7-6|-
TGTGCCAGCAGCTTAGTTTACGGGGTAGGGCAGCCCCAGCATTTT
CASSLVYGVGQPQHF
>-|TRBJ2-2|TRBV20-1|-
TGCAGTGCTAGGAACCCACAGGGGGAGCTGTTTTTT
CSARNPQGELFF
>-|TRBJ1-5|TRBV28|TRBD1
TGTGCCAGCAGTCCCCGCGGACAGGGCATCGAAAATCAGCCCCAGCATTTT
CASSPRGQGIENQPQHF
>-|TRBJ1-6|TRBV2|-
TGTGCCAGCAGGGACACAGGGTTGATGAGTTCACCCCTCCACTTT
CASRDTGLMSSPLHF
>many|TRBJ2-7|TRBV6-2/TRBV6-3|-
TGTGCCAGCAGTTACTCGACAGGGGAGGGGTACGAGCAGTACTTC
CASSYSTGEGYEQYF
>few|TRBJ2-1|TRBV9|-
TGTGCCAGCAGCCCGACAGGGGCCGCGGGCGGGAGGAAACGTGAGCAGTTCTTC
CASSPTGAAGGRKREQFF
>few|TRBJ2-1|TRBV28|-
TGTGCCAGCAGTTTACTTACTTGGGAGCAGTTCTTC
CASSLLTWEQFF
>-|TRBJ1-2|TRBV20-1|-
TGCAGTGCTAGAGGGACAGAATCCTACACCTTC
CSARGTESYTF
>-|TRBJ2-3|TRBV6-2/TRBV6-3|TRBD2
TGTGCCAGCGCTAGCGGGAGAGAGGATACGCAGTATTTT
CASASGREDTQYF
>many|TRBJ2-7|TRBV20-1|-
TGCAGTGCTCTTCAGGGATCTTTGGGGGAGCAGTACTTC
CSALQGSLGEQYF
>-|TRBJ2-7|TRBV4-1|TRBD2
TGCGCCAGCAGCCACTCCTCGGGACTAGCTTCCTACGAGCAGTACTTC
CASSHSSGLASYEQYF
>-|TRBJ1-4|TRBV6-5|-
TGTGCCAGCAGTTATTCACCAGGAGGTGGAAAACTGTTTTTT
CASSYSPGGGKLFF
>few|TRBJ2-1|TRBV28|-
TGTGCCAGCAGTTCCGGAACCTTACGCAATGAGCAGTTCTTC
CASSSGTLRNEQFF
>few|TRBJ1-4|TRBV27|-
TGTGCCAGCAGTACAGATGCAACTAATGAAAAACTGTTTTTT
CASSTDATNEKLFF
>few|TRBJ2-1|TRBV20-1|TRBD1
TGCAGTGTTCACCCTGGGACAGGCGGTAATGAGCAGTTCTTC
CSVHPGTGGNEQFF
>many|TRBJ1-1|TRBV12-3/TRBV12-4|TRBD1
TGTGCCAGCAGCACAGGGGGCACAGCTTTCTTT
CASSTGGTAFF